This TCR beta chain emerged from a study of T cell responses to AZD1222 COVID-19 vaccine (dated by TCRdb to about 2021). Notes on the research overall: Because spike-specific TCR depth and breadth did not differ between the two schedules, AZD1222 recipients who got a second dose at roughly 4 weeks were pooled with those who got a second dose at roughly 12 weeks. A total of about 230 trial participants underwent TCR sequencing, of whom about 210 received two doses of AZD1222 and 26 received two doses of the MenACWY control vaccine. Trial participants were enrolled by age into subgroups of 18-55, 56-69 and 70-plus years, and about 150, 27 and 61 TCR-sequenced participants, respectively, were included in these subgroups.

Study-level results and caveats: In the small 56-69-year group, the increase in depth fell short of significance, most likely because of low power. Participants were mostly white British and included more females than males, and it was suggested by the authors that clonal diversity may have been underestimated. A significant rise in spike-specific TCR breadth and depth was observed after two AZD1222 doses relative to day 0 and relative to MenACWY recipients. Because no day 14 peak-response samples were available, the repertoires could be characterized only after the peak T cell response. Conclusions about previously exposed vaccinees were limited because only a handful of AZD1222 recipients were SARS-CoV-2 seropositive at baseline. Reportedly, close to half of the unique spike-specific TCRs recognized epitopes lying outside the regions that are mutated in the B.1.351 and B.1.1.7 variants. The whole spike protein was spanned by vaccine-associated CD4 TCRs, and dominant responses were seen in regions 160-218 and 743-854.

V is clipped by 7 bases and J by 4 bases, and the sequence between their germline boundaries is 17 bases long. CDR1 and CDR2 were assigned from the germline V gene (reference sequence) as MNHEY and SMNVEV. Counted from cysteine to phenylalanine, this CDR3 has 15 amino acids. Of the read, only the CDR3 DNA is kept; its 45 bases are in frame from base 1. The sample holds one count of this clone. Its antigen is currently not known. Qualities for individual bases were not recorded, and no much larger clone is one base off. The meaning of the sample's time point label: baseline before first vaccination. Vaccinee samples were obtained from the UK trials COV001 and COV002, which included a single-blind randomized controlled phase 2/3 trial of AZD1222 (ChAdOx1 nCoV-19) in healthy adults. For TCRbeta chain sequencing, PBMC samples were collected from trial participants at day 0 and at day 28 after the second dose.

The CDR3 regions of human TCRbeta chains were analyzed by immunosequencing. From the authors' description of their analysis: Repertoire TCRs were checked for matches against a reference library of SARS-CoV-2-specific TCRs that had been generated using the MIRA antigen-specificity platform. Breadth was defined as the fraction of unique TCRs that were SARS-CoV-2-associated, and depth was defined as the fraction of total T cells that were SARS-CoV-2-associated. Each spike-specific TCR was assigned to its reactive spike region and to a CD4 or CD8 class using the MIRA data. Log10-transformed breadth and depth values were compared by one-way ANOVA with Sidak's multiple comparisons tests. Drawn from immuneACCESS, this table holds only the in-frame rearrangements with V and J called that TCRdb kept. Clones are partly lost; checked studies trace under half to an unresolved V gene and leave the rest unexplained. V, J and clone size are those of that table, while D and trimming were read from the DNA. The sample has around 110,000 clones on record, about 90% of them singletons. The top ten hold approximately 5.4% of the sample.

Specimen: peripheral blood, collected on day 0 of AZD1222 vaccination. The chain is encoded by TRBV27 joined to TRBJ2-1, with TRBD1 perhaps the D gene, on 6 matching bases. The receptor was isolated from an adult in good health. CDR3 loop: CASTWGLAGYNEQFF. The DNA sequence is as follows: TGTGCCAGCACGTGGGGGCTAGCCGGTTACAATGAGCAGTTCTTC.